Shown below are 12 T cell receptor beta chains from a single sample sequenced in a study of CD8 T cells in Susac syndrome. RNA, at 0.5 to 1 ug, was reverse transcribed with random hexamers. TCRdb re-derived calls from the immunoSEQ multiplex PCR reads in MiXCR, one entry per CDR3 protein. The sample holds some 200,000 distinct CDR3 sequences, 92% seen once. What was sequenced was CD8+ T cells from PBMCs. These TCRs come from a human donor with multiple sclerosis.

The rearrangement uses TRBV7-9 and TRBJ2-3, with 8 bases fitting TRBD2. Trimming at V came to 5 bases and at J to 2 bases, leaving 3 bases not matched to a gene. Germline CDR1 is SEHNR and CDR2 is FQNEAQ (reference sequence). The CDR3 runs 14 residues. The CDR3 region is CASSPAGDTDTQYF. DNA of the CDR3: TGTGCCAGCAGCCCAGCGGGAGACACAGATACGCAGTATTTT. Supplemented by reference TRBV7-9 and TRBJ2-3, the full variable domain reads DTGVSQNPRHKITKRGQNVTFRCDPISEHNRLYWYRQTLGQGPEFLTYFQNEAQLEKSRLLSDRFSAERPKGSFSTLEIQRTEQGDSAMYLCASSPAGDTDTQYFGPGTRLTVL.

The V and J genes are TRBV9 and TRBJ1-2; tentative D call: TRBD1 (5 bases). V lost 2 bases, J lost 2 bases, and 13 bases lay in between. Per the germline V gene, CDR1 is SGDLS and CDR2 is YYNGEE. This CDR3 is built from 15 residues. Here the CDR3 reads CASSVATGENYGYTF. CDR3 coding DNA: TGTGCCAGCAGCGTTGCAACGGGGGAGAACTATGGCTACACCTTC. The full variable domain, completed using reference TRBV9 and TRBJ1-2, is DSGVTQTPKHLITATGQRVTLRCSPRSGDLSVYWYQQSLDQGLQFLIQYYNGEERAKGNILERFSAQQFPDLHSELNLSSLELGDSALYFCASSVATGENYGYTFGSGTRLTVV.

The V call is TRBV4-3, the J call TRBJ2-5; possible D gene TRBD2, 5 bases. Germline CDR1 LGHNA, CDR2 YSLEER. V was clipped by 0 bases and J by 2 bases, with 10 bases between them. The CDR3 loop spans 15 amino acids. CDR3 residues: CASSQERTGQETQYF. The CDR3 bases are TGCGCCAGCAGCCAAGAGAGGACTGGACAAGAGACCCAGTACTTC.

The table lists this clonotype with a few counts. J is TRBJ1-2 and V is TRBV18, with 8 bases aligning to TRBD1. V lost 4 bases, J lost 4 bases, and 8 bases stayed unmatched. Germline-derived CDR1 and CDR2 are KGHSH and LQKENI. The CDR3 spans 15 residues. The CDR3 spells CASSLTGTGSYGYTF. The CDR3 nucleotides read TGTGCCAGCTCACTCACCGGGACAGGAAGCTATGGCTACACCTTC. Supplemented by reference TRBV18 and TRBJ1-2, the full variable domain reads NAGVMQNPRHLVRRRGQEARLRCSPMKGHSHVYWYRQLPEEGLKFMVYLQKENIIDESGMPKERFSAEFPKEGPSILRIQQVVRGDSAAYFCASSLTGTGSYGYTFGSGTRLTVV.

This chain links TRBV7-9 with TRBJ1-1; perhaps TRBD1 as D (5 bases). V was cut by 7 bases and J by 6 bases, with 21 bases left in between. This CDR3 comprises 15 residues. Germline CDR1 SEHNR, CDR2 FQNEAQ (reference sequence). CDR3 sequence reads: CASIPLLRGEAEAFF. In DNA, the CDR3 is TGTGCCAGCATCCCCCTGCTCCGGGGGGAGGCTGAAGCTTTCTTT.

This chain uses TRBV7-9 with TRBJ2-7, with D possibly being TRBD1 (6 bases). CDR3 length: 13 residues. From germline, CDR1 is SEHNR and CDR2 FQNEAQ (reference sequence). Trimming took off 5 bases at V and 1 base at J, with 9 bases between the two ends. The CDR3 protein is CASSARGSYEQYF. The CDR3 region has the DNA TGTGCCAGCAGCGCCAGGGGTTCCTACGAGCAGTACTTC. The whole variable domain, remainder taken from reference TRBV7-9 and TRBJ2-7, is DTGVSQNPRHKITKRGQNVTFRCDPISEHNRLYWYRQTLGQGPEFLTYFQNEAQLEKSRLLSDRFSAERPKGSFSTLEIQRTEQGDSAMYLCASSARGSYEQYFGPGTRLTVT.

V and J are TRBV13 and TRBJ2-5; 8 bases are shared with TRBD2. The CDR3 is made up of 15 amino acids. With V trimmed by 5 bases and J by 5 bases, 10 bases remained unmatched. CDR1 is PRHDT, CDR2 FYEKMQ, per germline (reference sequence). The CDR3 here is CASSPGGAGGETQYF. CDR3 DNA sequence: TGTGCCAGCAGCCCTGGAGGGGCGGGAGGTGAGACCCAGTACTTC.

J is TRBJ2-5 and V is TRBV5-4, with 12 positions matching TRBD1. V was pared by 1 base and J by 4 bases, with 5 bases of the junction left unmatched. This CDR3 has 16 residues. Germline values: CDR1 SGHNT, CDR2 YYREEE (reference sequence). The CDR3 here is CASSLSGTGGSETQYF. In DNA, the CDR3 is TGTGCCAGCAGCTTGTCTGGGACAGGGGGCTCAGAGACCCAGTACTTC.

The CDR3 nucleotides read TGTGCCACCGCTGAAGGGGGCGGAAGCGAGCAGTACTTC. Translation: CATAEGGGSEQYF. The chain carries TRBV24-1 and TRBJ2-7, with 7 bases identical to TRBD1. V gave up 9 bases and J gave up 6 bases; unmatched junction bases: 10. The CDR3 is 13 amino acids. The germline CDR1 and CDR2 sequences are KGHDR and SFDVKD.

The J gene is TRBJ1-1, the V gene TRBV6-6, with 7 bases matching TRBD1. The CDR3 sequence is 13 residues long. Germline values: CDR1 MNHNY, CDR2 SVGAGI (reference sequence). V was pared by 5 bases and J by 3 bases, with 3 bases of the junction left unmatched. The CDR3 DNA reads TGTGCCAGCAGTCCTACAGGGGACACTGAAGCTTTCTTT. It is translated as CASSPTGDTEAFF.

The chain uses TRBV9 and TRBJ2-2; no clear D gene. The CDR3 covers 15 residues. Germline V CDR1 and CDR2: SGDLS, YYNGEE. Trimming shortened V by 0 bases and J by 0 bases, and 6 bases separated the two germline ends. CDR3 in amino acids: CASSVGGTNTGELFF. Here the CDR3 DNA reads TGTGCCAGCAGCGTAGGGGGAACGAACACCGGGGAGCTGTTTTTT.

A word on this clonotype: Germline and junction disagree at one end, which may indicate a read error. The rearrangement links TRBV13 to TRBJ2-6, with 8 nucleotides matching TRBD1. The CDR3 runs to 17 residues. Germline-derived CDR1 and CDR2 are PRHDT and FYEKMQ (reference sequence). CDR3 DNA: TGTGCCAGCCACCGAGGGACAGGCGTCTCTGGGACCAACGTCCTGACTTTC. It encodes CASHRGTGVSGTNVLTF. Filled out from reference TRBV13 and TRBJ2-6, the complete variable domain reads AAGVIQSPRHLIKEKRETATLKCYPIPRHDTVYWYQQGPGQDPQFLISFYEKMQSDKGSIPDRFSAQQFSDYHSELNMSSLELGDSALYFCASHRGTGVSGTNVLTFGAGSRLTVL.